Below, one T cell receptor (beta chain) is given with its context. V lost 6 bases to trimming and J lost 0 bases, with 18 bases between them. The germline CDR1 and CDR2 sequences are ENHRY and SYGVKD. The CDR3 runs to 17 residues. Using its own MiXCR run on the RACE reads, TCRdb lists one record per CDR3 protein. The table records 270,000 or so distinct CDR3 sequences, around 7% of them present only once. The time point was: pre-sensitization, week 0. Regarding treatment: therapeutic diphenylcyclopropenone sensitization with weekly scalp DPC. The data were taken from a study of human T cells and chemical hapten exposure.

The V call is TRBV10-3, the J call TRBJ2-4; tentatively, D is TRBD2 (6 bases). The clonotype originates from a man aged 18 to 35 with alopecia areata. Some clones in this sample may be carry-over from other donors' samples. The sample here was whole blood, taken in connection with sensitization to the hapten diphenylcyclopropenone (DPC). As DNA, the CDR3 is TGTGCCATCAGGTCGGAGGGGAAGGGTTTAGCCAAAAACATTCAGTACTTC. Its protein is CAIRSEGKGLAKNIQYF.